A single sample is the source of the 11 T cell receptor beta chains below, sequenced in a study of identifying expanded T cells in peripheral blood. The table came from immunoSEQ multiplex PCR; TCRdb's copy has only in-frame clones and leaves some out. The data hold around 94,000 clones, with around 88% observed a single time. Sequencing was carried out using blood. All receptors come from a person aged 18 to 69 in good health.

This rearrangement joins TRBV28 to TRBJ1-1; no firm D call. This CDR3 comprises 11 residues. Germline V gene data show CDR1 as MDHEN and CDR2 as SYDVKM. Between the trimmed V and J ends, which lost 10 bases and 7 bases, there was a span of 13 bases. CDR3 sequence reads: CATQRRVEAFF. The CDR3 coding sequence is TGTGCCACCCAGAGAAGGGTTGAAGCTTTCTTT. Filled out from reference TRBV28 and TRBJ1-1, the complete variable domain reads DVKVTQSSRYLVKRTGEKVFLECVQDMDHENMFWYRQDPGLGLRLIYFSYDVKMKEKGDIPEGYSVSREKKERFSLILESASTNQTSMYLCATQRRVEAFFGQGTRLTVV.

With respect to this clone: The sample contains more than one DNA sequence encoding this CDR3. The chain links TRBV29-1 to TRBJ2-7; tentatively, D is TRBD1 (6 bases). Germline V gives CDR1 SQVTM, CDR2 ANQGSEA. Between the trimmed V and J ends, which lost 5 bases and 0 bases, there was a span of 11 bases. The CDR3 is made up of 13 amino acids. The CDR3 region is CSVRTGSSYEQYF. The CDR3 nucleotides are TGCAGCGTTCGAACAGGGAGCTCCTACGAGCAGTACTTC.

About this clone: Other DNA sequences within the sample encode an identical CDR3. V and J are TRBV5-1 and TRBJ2-7; the D gene could be TRBD1 or TRBD2 (5 bases each). Trimming took 1 base from V and 7 from J, leaving 6 bases between them. The CDR3 length is 11 residues. Germline-derived CDR1 and CDR2 are SGHRS and YFSETQ. This CDR3 is CASSLWGEQYF. The CDR3, as DNA: TGCGCCAGCAGCTTGTGGGGGGAGCAGTACTTC.

The chain is built from TRBV28 and TRBJ1-1; 7 nucleotides agree with TRBD1. The CDR3 has 12 amino acids. V trimming: 7 bases; J trimming: 5 bases; junction bases outside the gene matches: 4. Germline V gene data show CDR1 as MDHEN and CDR2 as SYDVKM. The CDR3 protein is CASTTTGTEAFF. The CDR3 DNA follows: TGTGCCAGCACCACGACAGGGACTGAAGCTTTCTTT.

The J gene is TRBJ1-5, the V gene TRBV28; D remains unclear. Trimming removed 1 base at V and 4 bases at J, with 11 bases between. The CDR3 consists of 15 residues. The germline V gene encodes CDR1 MDHEN and CDR2 SYDVKM. DNA for the CDR3: TGTGCCAGCAGTTTATCCTCAGCTCTTAATCAGCCCCAGCATTTT. Translation: CASSLSSALNQPQHF.

The CDR3 loop is CASSPSRSGAYNEQFF. The CDR3 nucleotides are TGTGCCAGCAGCCCCTCTCGGAGCGGAGCCTACAATGAGCAGTTCTTC. This sequence joins TRBV4-2 and TRBJ2-1; D possibly corresponds to TRBD2 (5 bases). Trimming pared 4 bases from V and 2 bases from J, leaving 15 bases between. The CDR3 runs to 16 residues. The germline V gene encodes CDR1 LGHNA and CDR2 YNFKEQ.

J is TRBJ2-7 and V is TRBV15; 9 positions agree with TRBD1. J was trimmed by 5 bases and V by 0 bases; bases with no gene match: 8. CDR3 length equals 16 residues. CDR1 LNHNV and CDR2 YYDKDF come from the germline V gene (reference sequence). CDR3 bases: TGTGCCACCAGCAGAGATTCGTGGACAGGGGTTGACGAGCAGTACTTC. Protein: CATSRDSWTGVDEQYF.

The rearrangement uses TRBV7-9 and TRBJ1-4; weak D call: TRBD1 (5 bases). The CDR3 is 16 residues long. The V and J ends lost 2 bases and 3 bases respectively, with 13 bases between them. The germline gives CDR1 SEHNR, CDR2 FQNEAQ (reference sequence). CDR3 in amino acids: CASSLSRRGANEKLFF. In nucleotides, the CDR3 is TGTGCCAGCAGCTTAAGTAGGCGGGGGGCTAATGAAAAACTGTTTTTT.

This clone was found a few times. The chain carries TRBV19 and TRBJ1-5; D remains ambiguous. In germline, CDR1 is LNHDA, CDR2 SQIVND (reference sequence). The CDR3 loop spans 14 amino acids. The ends were cut back, 4 bases at V and 3 bases at J, with 10 bases in the middle. The CDR3 protein is CASSRLNINQPQHF. The DNA of the CDR3 is TGTGCCAGTAGTAGACTAAATATCAATCAGCCCCAGCATTTT.

The genes are TRBV5-6 and TRBJ1-4; 8 bases line up with TRBD1. The CDR3 has 15 residues. V lost 0 bases to trimming and J lost 6 bases; unmatched junction nucleotides: 4. Germline assignment: CDR1 SGHDT and CDR2 YYEEEE. The CDR3 region is CASSLDQGADEKLFF. The CDR3 DNA reads as TGTGCCAGCAGCTTGGATCAGGGGGCGGATGAAAAACTGTTTTTT.

Concerning this clone: The identical CDR3 is also encoded by other nucleotide sequences in the sample. The chain joins TRBV2 to TRBJ1-5, with D possibly TRBD1 on 6 matching bases. CDR3 length equals 14 residues. The V end was cut by 9 bases, the J end by 4 bases, with 16 bases between. Germline values: CDR1 SNHLY, CDR2 FYNNEI. CDR3 sequence: CASTGTGGNQPQHF. CDR3 DNA sequence: TGTGCCAGTACAGGGACGGGGGGGAATCAGCCCCAGCATTTT. The full variable domain, with the rest looked up from reference TRBV2 and TRBJ1-5, is EPEVTQTPSHQVTQMGQEVILRCVPISNHLYFYWYRQILGQKVEFLVSFYNNEISEKSEIFDDQFSVERPDGSNFTLKIRSTKLEDSAMYFCASTGTGGNQPQHFGDGTRLSIL.